Included here is one T cell receptor (beta chain) sequence, with context. The table came from immunoSEQ multiplex PCR; TCRdb's copy has only in-frame clones and leaves some out. The table lists around 27,000 clones, around 88% of them singletons. The data were taken from a study of blood T cell repertoires in COVID-19. Losses at the gene ends were 1 base for V and 6 bases for J; bases not matched to a gene: 2. This CDR3 is 13 amino acids long. Germline values: CDR1 MNHEY, CDR2 SVGAGI. This clonotype was sampled from a human donor in a cohort sampled during active COVID-19. What was sequenced was peripheral blood. The chain is built from TRBV6-5 and TRBJ1-1, with 7 nucleotides matching TRBD1. The CDR3 reads CASSYYQGAEAFF. As DNA, the CDR3 is TGTGCCAGCAGTTACTATCAGGGGGCTGAAGCTTTCTTT.